This TCR beta chain was documented in a study of yellow fever vaccine responses in identical twins. CDR1 is SQVTM and CDR2 is ANQGSEA in the germline V gene. The CDR3 has 11 amino acids. V lost 3 bases, J lost 5 bases, and 6 bases lay in between. To note about this clonotype: Antigen unknown.

In TCRdb, the RT-PCR reads were re-called with MiXCR into one record per CDR3 protein. The sample shows about 9,000 distinct CDR3 sequences, 80% to 85% of them seen only once. Findings of the study overall: Twins reportedly had a vaccine T cell response that seemed partly convergent, partly personalized.

Source: T cells from blood (PBMCs), unsorted or a sorted subset (not recorded which), taken before or after yellow fever vaccination (not recorded which). This receptor was obtained from a woman under 30 who received the yellow fever vaccine. V gene TRBV29-1 combines with J gene TRBJ2-3; no definite D call. CDR3 sequence: CSVEAGDTQYF. CDR3 DNA sequence: TGCAGCGTTGAGGCTGGAGATACGCAGTATTTT.